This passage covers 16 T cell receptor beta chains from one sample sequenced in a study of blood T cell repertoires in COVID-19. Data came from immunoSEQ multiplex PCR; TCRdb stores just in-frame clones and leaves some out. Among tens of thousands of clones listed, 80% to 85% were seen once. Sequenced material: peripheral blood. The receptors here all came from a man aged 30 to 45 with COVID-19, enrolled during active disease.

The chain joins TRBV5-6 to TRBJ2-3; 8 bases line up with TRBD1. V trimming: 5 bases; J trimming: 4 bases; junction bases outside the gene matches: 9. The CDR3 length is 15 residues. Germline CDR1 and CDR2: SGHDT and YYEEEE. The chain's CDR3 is CASSPGQGAPDTQYF. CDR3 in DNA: TGTGCCAGCAGTCCTGGACAGGGAGCGCCAGATACGCAGTATTTT.

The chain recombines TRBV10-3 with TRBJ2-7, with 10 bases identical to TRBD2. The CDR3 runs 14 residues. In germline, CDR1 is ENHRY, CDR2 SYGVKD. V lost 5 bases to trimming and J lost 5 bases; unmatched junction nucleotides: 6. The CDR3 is CAISQLAGNDEQYF. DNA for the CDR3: TGTGCCATCAGTCAACTAGCGGGAAACGACGAGCAGTACTTC.

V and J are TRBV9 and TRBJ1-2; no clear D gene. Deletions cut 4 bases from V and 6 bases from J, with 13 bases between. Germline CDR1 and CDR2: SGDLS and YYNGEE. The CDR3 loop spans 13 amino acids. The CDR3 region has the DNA TGTGCCAGCAGCCCCCACATGGAGGATGGCTACACCTTC. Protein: CASSPHMEDGYTF.

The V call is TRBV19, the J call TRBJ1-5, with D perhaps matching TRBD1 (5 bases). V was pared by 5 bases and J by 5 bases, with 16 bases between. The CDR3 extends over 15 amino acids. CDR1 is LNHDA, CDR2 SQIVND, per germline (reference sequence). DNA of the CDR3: TGTGCCAGTAGTGGCCGGGACTCCCCCGATCAGCCCCAGCATTTT. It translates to CASSGRDSPDQPQHF.

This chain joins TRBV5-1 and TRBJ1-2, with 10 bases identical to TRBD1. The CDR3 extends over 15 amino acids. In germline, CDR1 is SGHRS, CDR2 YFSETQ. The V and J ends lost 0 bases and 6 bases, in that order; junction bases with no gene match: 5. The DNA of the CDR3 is TGCGCCAGCAGCTTGGGGGACAGGGGCCCTGATGGCTACACCTTC. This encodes CASSLGDRGPDGYTF.

The CDR3 protein is CASSPGTSGWGYNEQFF. Written as DNA, the CDR3 is TGTGCCAGCAGTCCGGGGACTAGCGGGTGGGGTTACAATGAGCAGTTCTTC. This rearrangement joins TRBV28 to TRBJ2-1; 12 nucleotides agree with TRBD2. The CDR3 is 17 amino acids. Germline V gene data show CDR1 as MDHEN and CDR2 as SYDVKM. J was trimmed by 4 bases and V by 5 bases; bases with no gene match: 9.

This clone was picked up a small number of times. Here the CDR3 DNA reads TGTGCCAGCAGTCATGACAGCGGACAGAATTCACCCCTCCACTTT. Translated: CASSHDSGQNSPLHF. The chain carries TRBV6-4 and TRBJ1-6, with TRBD1 as a possible D gene (6 bases). Trimming removed 5 bases from V and 7 bases from J, with 15 bases in between. The CDR3 is 15 amino acids. The V gene's germline CDR1 is MRHNA and CDR2 SNTAGT.

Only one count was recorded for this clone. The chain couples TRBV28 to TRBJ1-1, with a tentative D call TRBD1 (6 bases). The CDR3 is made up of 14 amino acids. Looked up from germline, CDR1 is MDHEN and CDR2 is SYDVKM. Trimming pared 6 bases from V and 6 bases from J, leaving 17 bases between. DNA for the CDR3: TGTGCCAGCAGGATAAACAGGGTTAGTTCTGAAGCTTTCTTT. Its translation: CASRINRVSSEAFF.

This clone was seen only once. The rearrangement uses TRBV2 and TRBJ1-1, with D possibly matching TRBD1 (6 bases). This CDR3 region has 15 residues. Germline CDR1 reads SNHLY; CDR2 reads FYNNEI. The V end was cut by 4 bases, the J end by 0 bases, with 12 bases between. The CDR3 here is CASSVQGHLNTEAFF. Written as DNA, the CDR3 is TGTGCCAGCAGTGTCCAGGGACACCTGAACACTGAAGCTTTCTTT.

CDR3 sequence (DNA): TGCGCCAGCAGCCCGGACCGGGGTTCGGGCACTGAAGCTTTCTTT. It yields the protein CASSPDRGSGTEAFF. The genes are TRBV5-1 and TRBJ1-1; D unclear. Germline V gives CDR1 SGHRS, CDR2 YFSETQ. This CDR3 has 15 residues. Trimming removed 4 bases at V and 4 bases at J, with 17 bases between.

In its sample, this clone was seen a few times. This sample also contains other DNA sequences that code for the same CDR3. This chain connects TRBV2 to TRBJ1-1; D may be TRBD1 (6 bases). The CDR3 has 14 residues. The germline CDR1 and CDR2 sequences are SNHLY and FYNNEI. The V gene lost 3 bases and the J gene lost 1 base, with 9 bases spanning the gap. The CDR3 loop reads CASSEGGANTEAFF. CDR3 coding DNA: TGTGCCAGCAGTGAGGGGGGGGCGAACACTGAAGCTTTCTTT.

The chain's CDR3 is CASRIQKSNEKLFF. The CDR3 DNA follows: TGTGCCAGCAGGATACAAAAGTCTAATGAAAAACTGTTTTTT. The rearrangement joins TRBV2 to TRBJ1-4; D not certain. CDR1 is SNHLY and CDR2 is FYNNEI in the germline V gene. The V gene lost 6 bases and the J gene lost 3 bases, with 11 bases spanning the gap. This CDR3 spans 14 amino acids.

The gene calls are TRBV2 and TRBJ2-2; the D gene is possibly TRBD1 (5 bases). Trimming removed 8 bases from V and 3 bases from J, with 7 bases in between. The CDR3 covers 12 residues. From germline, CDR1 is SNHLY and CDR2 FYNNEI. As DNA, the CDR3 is TGTGCCAGCGGCAGGGACACCGGGGAGCTGTTTTTT. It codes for CASGRDTGELFF.

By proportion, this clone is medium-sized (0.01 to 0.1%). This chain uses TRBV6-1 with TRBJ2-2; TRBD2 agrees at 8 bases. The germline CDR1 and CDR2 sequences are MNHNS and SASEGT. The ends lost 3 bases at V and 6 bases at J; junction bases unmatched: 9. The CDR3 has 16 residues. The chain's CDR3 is CASSEKLADQPGELFF. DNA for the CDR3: TGTGCCAGCAGTGAGAAACTAGCGGATCAACCCGGGGAGCTGTTTTTT.

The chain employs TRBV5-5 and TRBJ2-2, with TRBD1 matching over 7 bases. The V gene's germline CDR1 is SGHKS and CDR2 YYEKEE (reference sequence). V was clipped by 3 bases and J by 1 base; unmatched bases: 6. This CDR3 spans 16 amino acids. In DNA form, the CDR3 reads TGTGCCAGCAGCTCCCCTACAGGGGTGAACACCGGGGAGCTGTTTTTT. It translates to CASSSPTGVNTGELFF.

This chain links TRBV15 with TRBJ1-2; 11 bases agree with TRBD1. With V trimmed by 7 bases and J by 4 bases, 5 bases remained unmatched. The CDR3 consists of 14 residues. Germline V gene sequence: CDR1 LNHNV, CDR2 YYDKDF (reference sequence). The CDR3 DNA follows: TGTGCCACCACGAGGACAGGGGGCTTCTATGGCTACACCTTC. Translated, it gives CATTRTGGFYGYTF. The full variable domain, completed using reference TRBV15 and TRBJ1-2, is DAMVIQNPRYQVTQFGKPVTLSCSQTLNHNVMYWYQQKSSQAPKLLFHYYDKDFNNEADTPDNFQSRRPNTSFCFLDIRSPGLGDTAMYLCATTRTGGFYGYTFGSGTRLTVV.